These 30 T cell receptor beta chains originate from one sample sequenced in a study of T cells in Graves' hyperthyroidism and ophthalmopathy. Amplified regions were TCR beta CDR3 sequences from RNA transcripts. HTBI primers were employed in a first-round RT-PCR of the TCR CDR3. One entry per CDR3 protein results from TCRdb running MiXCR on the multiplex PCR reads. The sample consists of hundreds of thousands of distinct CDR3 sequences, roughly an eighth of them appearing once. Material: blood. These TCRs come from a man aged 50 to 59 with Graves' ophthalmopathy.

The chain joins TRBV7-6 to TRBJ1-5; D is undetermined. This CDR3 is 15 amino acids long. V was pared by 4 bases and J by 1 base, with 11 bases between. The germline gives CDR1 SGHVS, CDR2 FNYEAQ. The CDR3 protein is CASSSLSSSNQPQHF. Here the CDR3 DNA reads TGTGCCAGCAGCTCCCTCTCCAGCAGCAATCAGCCCCAGCATTTT.

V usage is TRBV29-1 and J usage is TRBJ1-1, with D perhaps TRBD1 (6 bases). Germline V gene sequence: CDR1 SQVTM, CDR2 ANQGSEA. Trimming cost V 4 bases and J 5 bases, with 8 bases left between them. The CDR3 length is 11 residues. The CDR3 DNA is TGCAGCGTTGTGAGGGGGACTGAAGCTTTCTTT. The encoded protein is CSVVRGTEAFF.

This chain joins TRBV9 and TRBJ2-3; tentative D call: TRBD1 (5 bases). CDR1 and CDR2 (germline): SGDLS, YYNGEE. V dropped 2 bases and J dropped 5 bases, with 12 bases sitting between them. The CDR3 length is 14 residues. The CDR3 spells CASSVSVDKDTQYF. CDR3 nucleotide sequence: TGTGCCAGCAGCGTTTCAGTGGACAAAGATACGCAGTATTTT.

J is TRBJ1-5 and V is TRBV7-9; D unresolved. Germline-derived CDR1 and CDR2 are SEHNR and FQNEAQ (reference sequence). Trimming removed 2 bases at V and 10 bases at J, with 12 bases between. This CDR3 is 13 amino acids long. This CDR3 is CASSLIGSEPQHF. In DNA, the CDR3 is TGTGCCAGCAGCTTAATAGGTAGTGAACCCCAGCATTTT.

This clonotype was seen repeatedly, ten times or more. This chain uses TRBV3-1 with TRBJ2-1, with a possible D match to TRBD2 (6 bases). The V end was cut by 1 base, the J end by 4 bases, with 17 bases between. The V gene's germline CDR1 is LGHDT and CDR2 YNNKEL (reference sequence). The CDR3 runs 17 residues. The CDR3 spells CASSQVPTSASYNEQFF. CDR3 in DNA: TGTGCCAGCAGCCAAGTCCCGACTAGTGCCTCATACAATGAGCAGTTCTTC.

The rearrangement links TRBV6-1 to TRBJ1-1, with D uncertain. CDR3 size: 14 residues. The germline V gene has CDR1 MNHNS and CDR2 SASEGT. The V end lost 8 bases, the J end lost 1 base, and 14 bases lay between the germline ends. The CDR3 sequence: CASGRPIGNTEAFF. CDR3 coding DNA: TGTGCCAGCGGCCGACCTATAGGGAACACTGAAGCTTTCTTT.

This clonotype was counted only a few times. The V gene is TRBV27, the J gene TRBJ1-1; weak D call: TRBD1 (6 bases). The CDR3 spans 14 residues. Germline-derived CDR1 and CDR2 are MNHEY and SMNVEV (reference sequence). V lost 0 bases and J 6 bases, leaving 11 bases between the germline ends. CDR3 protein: CASSLSKGDAEAFF. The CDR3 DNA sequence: TGTGCCAGCAGTTTATCCAAGGGGGACGCTGAAGCTTTCTTT.

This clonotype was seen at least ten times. The CDR3 is CASSPPTGVPYEQYF. CDR3 in DNA: TGTGCCAGCAGCCCCCCCACAGGGGTCCCCTACGAGCAGTACTTC. The chain uses TRBV11-3 and TRBJ2-7, with TRBD1 identical over 7 bases. The CDR3 extends over 15 amino acids. Trimming cost V 5 bases and J 2 bases; bases outside gene matches: 9. Germline-derived CDR1 and CDR2 are SGHNT and YENEEA.

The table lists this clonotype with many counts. CDR3 nucleotides: TGCGCCAGCAGCCCAAGTCCCGGGACCCCGGGCCCTCAGCCCCAGCATTTT. It specifies CASSPSPGTPGPQPQHF. The rearrangement links TRBV5-1 to TRBJ1-5; D may be TRBD1 (5 bases). The CDR3 runs 17 residues. Germline CDR1 reads SGHRS; CDR2 reads YFSETQ. V shed 4 bases and J shed 6 bases, with 23 bases lying between them. The complete variable domain, with remaining parts taken from reference TRBV5-1 and TRBJ1-5, reads KAGVTQTPRYLIKTRGQQVTLSCSPISGHRSVSWYQQTPGQGLQFLFEYFSETQRNKGNFPGRFSGRQFSNSRSEMNVSTLELGDSALYLCASSPSPGTPGPQPQHFGDGTRLSIL.

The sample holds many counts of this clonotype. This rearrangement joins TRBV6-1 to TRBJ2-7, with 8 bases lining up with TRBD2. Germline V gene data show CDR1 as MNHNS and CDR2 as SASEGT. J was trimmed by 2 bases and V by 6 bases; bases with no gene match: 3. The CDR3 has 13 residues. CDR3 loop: CASRRLAPYEQYF. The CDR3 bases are TGTGCCAGCAGACGACTAGCGCCCTACGAGCAGTACTTC.

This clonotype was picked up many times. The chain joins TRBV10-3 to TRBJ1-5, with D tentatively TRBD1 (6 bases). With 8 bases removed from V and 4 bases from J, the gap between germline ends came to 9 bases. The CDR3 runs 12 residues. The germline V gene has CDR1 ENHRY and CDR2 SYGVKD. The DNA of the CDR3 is TGTGCCATCCGGGGGGCAAATCAGCCCCAGCATTTT. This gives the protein CAIRGANQPQHF.

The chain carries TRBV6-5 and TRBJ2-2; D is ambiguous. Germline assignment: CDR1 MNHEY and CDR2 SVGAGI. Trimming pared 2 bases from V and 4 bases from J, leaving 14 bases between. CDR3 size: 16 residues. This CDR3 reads CASSYAVSLTTGELFF. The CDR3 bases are TGTGCCAGCAGTTACGCCGTCAGTCTAACCACCGGGGAGCTGTTTTTT.

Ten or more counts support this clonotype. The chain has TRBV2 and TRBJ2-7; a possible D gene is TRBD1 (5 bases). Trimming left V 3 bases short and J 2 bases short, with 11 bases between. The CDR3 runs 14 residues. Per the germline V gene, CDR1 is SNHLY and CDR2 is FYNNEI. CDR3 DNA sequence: TGTGCCAGCAGTGACCAATCAGGGACCTACGAGCAGTACTTC. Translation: CASSDQSGTYEQYF.

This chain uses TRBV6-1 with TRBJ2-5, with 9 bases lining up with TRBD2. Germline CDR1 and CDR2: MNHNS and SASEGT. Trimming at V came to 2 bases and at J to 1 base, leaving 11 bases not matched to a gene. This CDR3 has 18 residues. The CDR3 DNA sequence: TGTGCCAGCAGTGAACAGATTTTTAGCGGGAGCTCCCAAGAGACCCAGTACTTC. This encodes CASSEQIFSGSSQETQYF.

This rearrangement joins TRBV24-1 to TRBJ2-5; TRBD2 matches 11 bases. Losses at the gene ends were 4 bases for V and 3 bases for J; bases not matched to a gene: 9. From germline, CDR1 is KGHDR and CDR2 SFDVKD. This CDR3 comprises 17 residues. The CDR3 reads CATSDPTLAGVKETQYF. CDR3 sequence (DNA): TGTGCCACCAGTGACCCAACACTAGCGGGAGTGAAAGAGACCCAGTACTTC.

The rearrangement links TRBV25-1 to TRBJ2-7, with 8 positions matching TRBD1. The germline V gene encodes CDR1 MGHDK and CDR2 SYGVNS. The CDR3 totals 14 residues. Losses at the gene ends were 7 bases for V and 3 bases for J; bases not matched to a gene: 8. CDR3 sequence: CASKDRGRYYEQYF. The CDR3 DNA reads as TGTGCCAGCAAAGACAGGGGCCGATACTACGAGCAGTACTTC.

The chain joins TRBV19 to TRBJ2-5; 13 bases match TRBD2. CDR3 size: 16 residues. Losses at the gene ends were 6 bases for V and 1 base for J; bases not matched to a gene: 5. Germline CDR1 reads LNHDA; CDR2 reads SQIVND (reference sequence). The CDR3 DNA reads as TGTGCCAGTAGCACCCGGACTAGCGGGAGCCAAGAGACCCAGTACTTC. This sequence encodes CASSTRTSGSQETQYF. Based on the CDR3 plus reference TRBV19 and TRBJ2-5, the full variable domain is DGGITQSPKYLFRKEGQNVTLSCEQNLNHDAMYWYRQDPGQGLRLIYYSQIVNDFQKGDIAEGYSVSREKKESFPLTVTSAQKNPTAFYLCASSTRTSGSQETQYFGPGTRLLVL.

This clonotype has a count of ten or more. CDR3 coding DNA: TGTGCCAGCAGCCCGAATGGACTTAACTATGGCTACACCTTC. It translates to CASSPNGLNYGYTF. The rearrangement uses TRBV3-1 and TRBJ1-2, with D uncertain. V shed 4 bases and J shed 1 base, with 10 bases lying between them. The CDR3 is made up of 14 amino acids. Germline CDR1 is LGHDT and CDR2 is YNNKEL (reference sequence).

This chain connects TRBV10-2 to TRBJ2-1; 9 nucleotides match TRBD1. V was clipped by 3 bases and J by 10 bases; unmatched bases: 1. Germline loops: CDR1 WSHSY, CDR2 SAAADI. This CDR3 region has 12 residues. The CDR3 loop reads CASSETGGEQFF. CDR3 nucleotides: TGCGCCAGCAGTGAAACAGGGGGCGAGCAGTTCTTC.

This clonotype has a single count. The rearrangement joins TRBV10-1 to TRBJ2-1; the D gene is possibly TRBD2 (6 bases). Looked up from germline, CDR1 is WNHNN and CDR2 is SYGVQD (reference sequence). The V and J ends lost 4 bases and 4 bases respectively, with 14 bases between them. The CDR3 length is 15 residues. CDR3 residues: CASSAERASYNEQFF. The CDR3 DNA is TGCGCCAGCAGTGCGGAGCGGGCCAGTTACAATGAGCAGTTCTTC.

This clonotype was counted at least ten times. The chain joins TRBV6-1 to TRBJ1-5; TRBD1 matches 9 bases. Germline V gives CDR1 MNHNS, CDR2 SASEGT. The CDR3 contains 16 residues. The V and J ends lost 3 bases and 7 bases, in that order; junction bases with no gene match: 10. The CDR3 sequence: CASSEIVTGGGQPQHF. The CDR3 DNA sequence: TGTGCCAGCAGTGAGATAGTTACAGGGGGCGGACAGCCCCAGCATTTT.

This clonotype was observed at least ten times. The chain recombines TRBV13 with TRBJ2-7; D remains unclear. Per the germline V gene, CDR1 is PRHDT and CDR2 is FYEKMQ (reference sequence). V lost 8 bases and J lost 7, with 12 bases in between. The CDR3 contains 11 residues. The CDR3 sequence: CASGRGFEQYF. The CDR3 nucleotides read TGTGCCAGCGGCCGTGGGTTTGAGCAGTACTTC.

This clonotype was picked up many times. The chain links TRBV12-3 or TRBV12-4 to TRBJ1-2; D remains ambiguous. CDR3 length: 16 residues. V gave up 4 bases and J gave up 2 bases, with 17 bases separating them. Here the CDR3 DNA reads TGTGCCAGCAGTTCGTCTCTGAGAGGGAGCAACTATGGCTACACCTTC. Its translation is CASSSSLRGSNYGYTF.

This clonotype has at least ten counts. The CDR3 protein is CASSFGLADYNEQFF. CDR3 nucleotide sequence: TGTGCCAGCAGTTTTGGGCTAGCGGACTACAATGAGCAGTTCTTC. The chain employs TRBV27 and TRBJ2-1, with 7 bases aligning to TRBD2. The CDR3 runs 15 residues. Unmatched junction bases numbered 5, after V lost 3 bases and J lost 3 bases. Germline V gene sequence: CDR1 MNHEY, CDR2 SMNVEV (reference sequence).

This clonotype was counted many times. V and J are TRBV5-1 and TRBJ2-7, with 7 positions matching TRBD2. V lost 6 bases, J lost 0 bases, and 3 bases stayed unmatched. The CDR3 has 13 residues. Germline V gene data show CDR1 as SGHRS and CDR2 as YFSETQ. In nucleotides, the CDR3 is TGCGCCAGCAAGGGAGGGAACTCCTACGAGCAGTACTTC. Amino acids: CASKGGNSYEQYF.

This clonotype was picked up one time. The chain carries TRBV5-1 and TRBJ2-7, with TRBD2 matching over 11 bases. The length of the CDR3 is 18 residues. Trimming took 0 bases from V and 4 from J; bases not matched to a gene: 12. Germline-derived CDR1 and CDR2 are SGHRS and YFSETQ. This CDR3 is CASSLEAIGTSGEYEQYF. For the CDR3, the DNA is TGCGCCAGCAGCTTGGAGGCGATTGGGACTAGCGGAGAATACGAGCAGTACTTC.

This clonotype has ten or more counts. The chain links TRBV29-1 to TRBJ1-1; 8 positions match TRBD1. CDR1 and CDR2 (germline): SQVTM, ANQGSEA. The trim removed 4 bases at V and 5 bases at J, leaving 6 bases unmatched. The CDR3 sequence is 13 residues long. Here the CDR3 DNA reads TGCAGCGTTGCAGACAACAGGGGGACTGAAGCTTTCTTT. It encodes CSVADNRGTEAFF. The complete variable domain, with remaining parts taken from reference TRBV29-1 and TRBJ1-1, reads SAVISQKPSRDICQRGTSLTIQCQVDSQVTMMFWYRQQPGQSLTLIATANQGSEATYESGFVIDKFPISRPNLTFSTLTVSNMSPEDSSIYLCSVADNRGTEAFFGQGTRLTVV.

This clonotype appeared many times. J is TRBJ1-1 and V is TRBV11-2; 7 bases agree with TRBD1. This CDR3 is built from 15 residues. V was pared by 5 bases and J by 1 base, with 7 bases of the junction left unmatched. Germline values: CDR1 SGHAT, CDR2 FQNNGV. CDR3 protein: CASSPTKGANTEAFF. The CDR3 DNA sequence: TGTGCCAGCAGCCCCACCAAGGGGGCGAACACTGAAGCTTTCTTT.

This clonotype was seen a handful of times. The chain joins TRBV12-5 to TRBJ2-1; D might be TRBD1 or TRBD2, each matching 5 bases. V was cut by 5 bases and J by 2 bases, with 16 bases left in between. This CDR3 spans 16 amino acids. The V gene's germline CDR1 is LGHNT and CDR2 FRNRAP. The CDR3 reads CASGPGWGLTYNEQFF. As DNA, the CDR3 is TGTGCTAGTGGTCCGGGGTGGGGGTTAACCTACAATGAGCAGTTCTTC.

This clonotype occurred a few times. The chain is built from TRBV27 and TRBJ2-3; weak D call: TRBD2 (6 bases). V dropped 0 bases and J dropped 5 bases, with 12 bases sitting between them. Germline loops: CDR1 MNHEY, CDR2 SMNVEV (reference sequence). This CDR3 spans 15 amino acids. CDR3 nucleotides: TGTGCCAGCAGTTTATCCGGGACTGGAGGAGATACGCAGTATTTT. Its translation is CASSLSGTGGDTQYF.